In its sample, the clone carrying this TCR beta chain was seen many times. What it binds is unknown. The authors sequenced patients whose flow cytometry had shown CD8+CD57+ cell expansion. Patients had undergone no therapy by the time their blood was sampled. Genomic DNA was employed as the template in profiling TCR beta VDJ and CDR3. TCRdb reprocessed the reads with MiXCR, giving one entry per CDR3 protein. Of 130,000 or so distinct CDR3 sequences listed, about 43% are singletons. Germline values: CDR1 KGHDR, CDR2 SFDVKD. The CDR3 contains 17 residues. Germline trimming cut 4 bases from V and 0 bases from J; bases unmatched to any gene: 7. These data belong to a study of CD8+CD57+ T cells in acquired aplastic anemia. Study-wide context: Mean yield of DNA from sorted CD4+ and CD8+ cells was approximately 3 ug. Study-wide results and caveats: Both patients and controls carried the same twenty-nine CD8+ CDR3 sequences. Levels of CD8+ Simpson's diversity were not significantly distinct in patients versus controls.

Material: sorted CD4+, CD8+, or CD8+CD57+ T cells (not recorded which) from PBMCs. The gene calls are TRBV24-1 and TRBJ2-7, with 11 bases lining up with TRBD2. The TCR was taken from a human donor with aplastic anemia. CDR3 DNA: TGTGCCACCAGTGACCGCCCTAGCGGGGGGACCTCCTACGAGCAGTACTTC. It translates to CATSDRPSGGTSYEQYF.